This TCR beta chain is from a study of CD8 T cells in ankylosing spondylitis. The CDR3 sequence is 17 residues long. The V segment lost 5 bases and the J segment 8 bases; nucleotides outside the gene matches: 15. Germline V gene data show CDR1 as MDHEN and CDR2 as SYDVKM. The study's findings and limits: Reportedly, disease-linked clones are significantly enriched in ankylosing spondylitis patients' matched synovial fluid. Some of the motif variants had earlier been found in reactive arthritis patients' fluid and blood.

Researchers built TCR beta libraries using quantitative 5'-RACE with molecular barcodes. TCRdb fed the 5' RACE reads into MiXCR, producing one record per CDR3 protein. The sample has some 140,000 distinct CDR3 sequences, just under 7.5% seen once. This clonotype was detected ten times or more. Its antigen is unidentified. This receptor was taken from a female donor with ankylosing spondylitis or in good health (not recorded which). The V and J genes are TRBV28 and TRBJ2-1; 10 bases are a match to TRBD2. Sequencing used blood, either unsorted or a sorted T cell fraction (not recorded which). This chain's CDR3 is CASSPGVPASGGYEQFF. The DNA for the CDR3 is TGTGCCAGCAGTCCAGGGGTTCCGGCTAGCGGGGGCTATGAGCAGTTCTTC.